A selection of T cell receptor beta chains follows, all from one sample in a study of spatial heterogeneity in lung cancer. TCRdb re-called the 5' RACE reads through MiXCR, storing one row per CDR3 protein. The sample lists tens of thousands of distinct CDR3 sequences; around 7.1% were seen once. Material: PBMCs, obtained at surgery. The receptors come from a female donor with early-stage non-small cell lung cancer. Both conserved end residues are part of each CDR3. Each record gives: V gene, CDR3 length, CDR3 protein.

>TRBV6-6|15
CASSYSGDTYNEQFF
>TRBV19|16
CASSIDEASGNQPQHF
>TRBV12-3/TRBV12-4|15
CASSLEGRGMDTQYF
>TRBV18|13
CASSPPVGGIQYF
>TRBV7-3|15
CASSLIWGDADTQYF
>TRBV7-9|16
CASSASTGSSNQPQHF
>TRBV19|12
CASKTGDYGYTF
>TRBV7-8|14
CASTPRGGRETQYF
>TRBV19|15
CASSIRWGSTDTQYF
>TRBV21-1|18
CASRRERDTSFLANVLTF
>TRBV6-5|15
CASSYSLLADTEAFF
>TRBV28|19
CASSLRRSLRRESNTEAFF
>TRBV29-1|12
CSVVTGLYGYTF
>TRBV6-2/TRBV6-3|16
CASTTVDRGVVSEQFF
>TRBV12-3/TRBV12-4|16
CASSSLFGDPYNEQFF
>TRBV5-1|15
CASSLQASIGETQYF
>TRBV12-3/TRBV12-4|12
CVTSKGGAEAFF
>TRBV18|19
CASSPPGEGGPPRRNTQYF
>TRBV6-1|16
CASSNLKGLDQETQYF
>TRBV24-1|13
CATSDYGTGELFF
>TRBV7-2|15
CASSPQGLPYNEQFF
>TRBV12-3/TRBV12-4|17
CASISLARGAWANVLTF
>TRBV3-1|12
CATRDSEYGYTF
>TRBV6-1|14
CASSGDRIPSEQYF
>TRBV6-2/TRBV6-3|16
CASSEPGQGFGNTIYF
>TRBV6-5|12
CASSLTGETQYF
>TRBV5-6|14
CASSFWTNTGELFF
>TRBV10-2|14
CASSERRSTDTQYF
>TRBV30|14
CAWSVLTADYGYTF
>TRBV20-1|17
CSARPGQGDLSGNTIYF
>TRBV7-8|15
CASSLTDRLSETQYF
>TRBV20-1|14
CSARAGRLYNEQFF
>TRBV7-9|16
CASSSLMGSSTDTQYF
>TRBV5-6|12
CASSLKQGEAFF
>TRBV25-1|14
CASSYSSNTGELFF
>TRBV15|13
CATSRDQGHEQFF
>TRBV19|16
CASSSITGARTRTQYF
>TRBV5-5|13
CASSPGPKETQYF
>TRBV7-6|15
CASSLTSTVNTEAFF
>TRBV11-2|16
CASSLNLGTTNEKLFF
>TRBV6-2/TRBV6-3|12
CASSQQGDTQYF
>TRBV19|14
CASSRQGDMKKLFF
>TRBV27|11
CASGSGQPQHF